This T cell receptor beta chain was retrieved from a study of cytomegalovirus exposure and HLA in healthy donors. Points from the study as a whole: Immune exposure information comprised only CMV serostatus. Later analysis associated a missense DCLRE1C variant with TCR beta V- and J-gene trimming.

Between the trimmed V and J ends, which lost 4 bases and 7 bases, there was a span of 13 bases. Germline V gives CDR1 MNHEY, CDR2 SVGAGI. The length of the CDR3 is 14 residues. The study ran its PCR with 60 Vbeta and 13 Jbeta primers. Generated by immunoSEQ multiplex PCR, the TCRdb table keeps only in-frame clones and is missing some. The sample holds 50,000 to 60,000 clones. Points on this clone: Its antigen remains unknown.

The sample taken for sequencing was PBMCs. The V and J genes are TRBV6-5 and TRBJ1-4; maybe TRBD1 (6 bases). This sequence was found in a woman aged 45-65 years in good health and CMV-seropositive. The CDR3 DNA reads TGTGCCAGCAGTTTGACAGGATCGGGTGAAAAACTGTTTTTT. It codes for CASSLTGSGEKLFF.